Detailed here is one TCR beta chain. Antigen unknown. The data originate from a study of cytomegalovirus exposure and HLA in healthy donors. Study outcomes and limitations: The likely origin of a cluster of highly shared sequence variants was a sequencing artifact.

The V and J ends lost 4 bases and 4 bases respectively, with 10 bases between them. The germline gives CDR1 SGHRS, CDR2 YFSETQ. CDR3 size: 13 residues. Use of 60 Vbeta and 13 Jbeta primers characterized the PCR. Original processing notes: Later work found tens of millions of unique TCR beta chains, with 9.5 million to 12 million shared. TCRdb keeps only in-frame clones here, not all; method: immunoSEQ multiplex PCR. D and trimming were read from the DNA, whereas the V and J calls and clone size are those reported in that table. This table holds tens of thousands of clones. The chain is built from TRBV5-1 and TRBJ2-3, with D possibly matching TRBD2 (6 bases). Specimen: PBMCs. The clonotype comes from a woman between 35 and 50 years old in good health and CMV-seropositive. CDR3 loop: CASSPRDPDTQYF. The CDR3 bases are TGCGCCAGCAGCCCGCGGGACCCAGATACGCAGTATTTT.